Listed below are T cell receptor beta chains from one sample, sequenced in a study of T cell responses to AZD1222 COVID-19 vaccine. Here immunoSEQ multiplex PCR was the method, and the copy in TCRdb shows in-frame clones only, minus some. Counted here are 150,000 to 200,000 clones, 85% to 90% occurring once; the ten biggest clones make up more than 3.5%. Sequenced here: peripheral blood, sampled 28 days after the second dose of the MenACWY control vaccine. The receptors were gathered from an adult who received the MenACWY meningococcal vaccine as a control. Both conserved end residues are part of each CDR3. A D gene is named only where the DNA matches it firmly. The listing skips clone size in some rows; elsewhere it reads once, few, many or a size class.

size,D,V,J,DNA,CDR3
.,.,TRBV10-2,TRBJ2-5,TGCGCCAGCATTCCCGGCACTACTCAAGAGACCCAGTACTTC,CASIPGTTQETQYF
.,.,TRBV7-8,TRBJ2-1,TGTGCCAGCAGCCGCCTCAGTCGGTCTAGCTCCTACAATGAGCAGTTCTTC,CASSRLSRSSSYNEQFF
.,.,TRBV9,TRBJ2-7,TGTGCCAGCAGCCCGACGGACAGCTTCTCCTACGAGCAGTACTTC,CASSPTDSFSYEQYF
once,TRBD1,TRBV7-2,TRBJ1-6,TGTGCCAGCAGCTCCACAGGGGGGAATTCACCCCTCCACTTT,CASSSTGGNSPLHF
.,.,TRBV5-1,TRBJ1-5,TGCGCCAGCAGCTTGTTGGCAGGCAGCCAGCCCCAGCATTTT,CASSLLAGSQPQHF
.,.,TRBV28,TRBJ1-2,TGTGCCAGCAGTTTATATGATGGGACCGCCTATGGCTACACCTTC,CASSLYDGTAYGYTF
.,.,TRBV9,TRBJ2-1,TGTGCCAGCAGCACGGGACTTAACAATGAGCAGTTCTTC,CASSTGLNNEQFF
.,.,TRBV9,TRBJ2-1,TGTGCCAGCAGCCGGGACCCCCTCTCCTACAATGAGCAGTTCTTC,CASSRDPLSYNEQFF
.,.,TRBV27,TRBJ2-1,TGTGCCAGCAGTTTATCGGGGCCTAACAATGAGCAGTTCTTC,CASSLSGPNNEQFF
.,.,TRBV7-8,TRBJ1-4,TGTGCCAGCAGCTTACTCGTGGGGGCGATGGGATATAATGAAAAACTGTTTTTT,CASSLLVGAMGYNEKLFF
.,TRBD2,TRBV5-4,TRBJ2-1,TGTGCCAGCCGCAAAGGGACTAAGCAGTTCTTC,CASRKGTKQFF
.,TRBD2,TRBV5-6,TRBJ2-7,TGTGCCAGCAGCTTGGCGCGAGCGGGAGGCTACTACGAGCAGTACTTC,CASSLARAGGYYEQYF
.,.,TRBV11-3,TRBJ2-1,TGTGCCAGCAGCTTAGTGGGACCCCCCTGGGGTGAGCAGTTCTTC,CASSLVGPPWGEQFF
.,.,TRBV3-1/TRBV3-2,TRBJ2-5,TGTGCCAGCAGCTACCTAGAGCTCGAGACCCAGTACTTC,CASSYLELETQYF
.,.,TRBV29-1,TRBJ1-3,TGCAGCGCTCGCGAGGGATTGGGAAACACCATATATTTT,CSAREGLGNTIYF
.,TRBD1,TRBV7-9,TRBJ1-2,TGTGCCAGCAGCCCAAATCAGGGGGGAGACTATGGCTACACCTTC,CASSPNQGGDYGYTF
.,.,TRBV28,TRBJ1-3,TGTGCCAGCAGTTGGACTACCCCGGGAAACACCATATATTTT,CASSWTTPGNTIYF
.,TRBD1,TRBV5-6,TRBJ2-3,TGTGCCAGCAGCTTGCCGGGACAGGGGTCGGGGACAGATACGCAGTATTTT,CASSLPGQGSGTDTQYF
.,TRBD2,TRBV9,TRBJ2-7,TGTGCCAGCAGCCCCAGACTAGCGAGCTCCTACGAGCAGTACTTC,CASSPRLASSYEQYF
.,.,TRBV19,TRBJ1-5,TGTGCCAGTAGTATAGAGGGCAGGGGTCAGCCCCAGCATTTT,CASSIEGRGQPQHF
.,.,TRBV12-3/TRBV12-4,TRBJ1-4,TGTGCCAGCAGTTTAAATGAAAAACTGTTTTTT,CASSLNEKLFF
.,.,TRBV3-1/TRBV3-2,TRBJ1-2,TGTGCCAGCAGCCGTGACAGTTACTATGGCTACACCTTC,CASSRDSYYGYTF
.,.,TRBV19,TRBJ1-4,TGTGCCACTGGCGAAAAACTGTTTTTT,CATGEKLFF
.,.,TRBV9,TRBJ1-6,TGTGCCAGCAGGGAGTCGACAGAGGGTTCACCCCTCCACTTT,CASRESTEGSPLHF
.,.,TRBV30,TRBJ2-5,TGTGCCTGGAGTGTACTCTCTGGGCAGAAAGAGACCCAGTACTTC,CAWSVLSGQKETQYF
.,.,TRBV7-8,TRBJ2-5,TGTGCCAGCAGCTTAAGGGACGGTCGAGAGACCCAGTACTTC,CASSLRDGRETQYF
.,.,TRBV6-5,TRBJ2-2,TGTGCCAGCAGTTATGGGGTAATGACCGGGGAGCTGTTTTTT,CASSYGVMTGELFF
.,TRBD2,TRBV3-1/TRBV3-2,TRBJ2-7,TGTGCCAGCAGCGCTACTAGCGACTCCTACGAGCAGTACTTC,CASSATSDSYEQYF
.,.,TRBV6-5,TRBJ2-7,TGTGCCAGCAGATCCCCCCGCTCCAGCTCCTACGAGCAGTACTTC,CASRSPRSSSYEQYF
.,.,TRBV3-1/TRBV3-2,TRBJ2-5,TGTGCCAGCAGCCAGGTCCGGATACGGGAGACCCAGTACTTC,CASSQVRIRETQYF
once,.,TRBV7-2,TRBJ2-5,TGTGCCAGCAGCTTAGATCGGGACCAAGAAGAGACCCAGTACTTC,CASSLDRDQEETQYF
.,.,TRBV4-1,TRBJ1-4,TGCGCCAGCAGCGACTCAAATAATGAAAAACTGTTTTTT,CASSDSNNEKLFF
.,.,TRBV10-3,TRBJ2-2,TGTGCCATCAGTGGTCGACAGGCGAACACCGGGGAGCTGTTTTTT,CAISGRQANTGELFF